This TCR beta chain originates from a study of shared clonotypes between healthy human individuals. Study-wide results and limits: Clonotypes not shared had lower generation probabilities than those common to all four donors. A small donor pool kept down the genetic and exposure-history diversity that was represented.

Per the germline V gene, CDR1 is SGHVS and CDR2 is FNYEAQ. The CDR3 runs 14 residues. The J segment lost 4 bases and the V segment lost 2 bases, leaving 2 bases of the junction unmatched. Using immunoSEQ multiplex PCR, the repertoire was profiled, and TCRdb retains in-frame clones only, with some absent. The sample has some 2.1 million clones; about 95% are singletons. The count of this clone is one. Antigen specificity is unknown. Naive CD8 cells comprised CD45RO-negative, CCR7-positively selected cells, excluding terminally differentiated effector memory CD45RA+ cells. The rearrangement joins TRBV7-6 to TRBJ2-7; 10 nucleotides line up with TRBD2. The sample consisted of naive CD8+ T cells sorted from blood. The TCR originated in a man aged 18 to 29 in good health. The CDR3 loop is CASSLHSGGYEQYF. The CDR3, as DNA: TGTGCCAGCAGCTTACATAGCGGGGGGTACGAGCAGTACTTC.